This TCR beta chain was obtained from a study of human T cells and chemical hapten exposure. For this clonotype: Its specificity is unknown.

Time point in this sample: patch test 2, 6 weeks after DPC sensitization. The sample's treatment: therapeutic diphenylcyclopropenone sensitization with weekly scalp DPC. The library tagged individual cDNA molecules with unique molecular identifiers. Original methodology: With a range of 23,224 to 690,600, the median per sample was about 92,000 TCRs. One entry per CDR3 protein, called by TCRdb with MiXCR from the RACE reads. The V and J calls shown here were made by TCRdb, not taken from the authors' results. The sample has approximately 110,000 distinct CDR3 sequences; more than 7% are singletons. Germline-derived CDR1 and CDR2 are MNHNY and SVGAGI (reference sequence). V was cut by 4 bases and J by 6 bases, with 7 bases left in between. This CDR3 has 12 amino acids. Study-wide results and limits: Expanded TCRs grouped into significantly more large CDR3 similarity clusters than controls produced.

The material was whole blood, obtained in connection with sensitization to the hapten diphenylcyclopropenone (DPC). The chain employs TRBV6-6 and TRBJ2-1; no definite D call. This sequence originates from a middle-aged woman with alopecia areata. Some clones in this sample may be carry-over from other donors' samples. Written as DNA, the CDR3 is TGTGCCAGCAGTTCGGCGCCCAATGAGCAGTTCTTC. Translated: CASSSAPNEQFF.